A single T cell receptor (beta chain) is shown here with its context. Antigen unknown. Donors were nominally healthy when sampled, though unrecorded immune exposures were likely. The CDR3 runs 15 residues. Trimming took off 4 bases at V and 3 bases at J, with 15 bases between the two ends. Germline V gene data show CDR1 as LGHNA and CDR2 as YSLEER. The data derive from a study of cytomegalovirus exposure and HLA in healthy donors. Study conclusions and caveats: The classifier reportedly diagnosed cytomegalovirus status with high specificity and sensitivity. The study recorded 150 to 200 TCR beta chains that were cytomegalovirus-associated. As confirmed in vitro, a few CMV-associated chains were specific for CMV antigens.

The PCR used 60 Vbeta and 13 Jbeta primers. Profiled with immunoSEQ multiplex PCR; TCRdb holds only in-frame clones, not every one. The sample has around 140,000 clones. Sequences were obtained from PBMCs. This clonotype was obtained from a woman aged 40 to 50 in good health and CMV-seronegative. The chain is built from TRBV4-3 and TRBJ1-1, with D possibly TRBD1 on 5 matching bases. CDR3 sequence reads: CASSPGSWGDTEAFF. In nucleotides, the CDR3 is TGCGCCAGCAGCCCAGGGAGTTGGGGGGACACTGAAGCTTTCTTT.